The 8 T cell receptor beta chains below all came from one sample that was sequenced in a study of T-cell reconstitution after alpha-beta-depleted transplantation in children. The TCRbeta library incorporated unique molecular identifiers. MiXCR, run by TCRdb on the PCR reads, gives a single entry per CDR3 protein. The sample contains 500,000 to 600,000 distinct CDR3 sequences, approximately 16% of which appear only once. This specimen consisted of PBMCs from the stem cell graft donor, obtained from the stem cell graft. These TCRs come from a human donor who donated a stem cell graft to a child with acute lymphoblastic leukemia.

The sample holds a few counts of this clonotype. The CDR3 DNA sequence: TGTGCCAGCACCCCGACAGGGACTACAGATACGCAGTATTTT. As protein: CASTPTGTTDTQYF. The chain is built from TRBV7-9 and TRBJ2-3, with D maybe TRBD1 (7 bases). Germline V gene data show CDR1 as SEHNR and CDR2 as FQNEAQ (reference sequence). The CDR3 loop spans 14 amino acids. Trimming removed 7 bases at V and 3 bases at J, with 14 bases between.

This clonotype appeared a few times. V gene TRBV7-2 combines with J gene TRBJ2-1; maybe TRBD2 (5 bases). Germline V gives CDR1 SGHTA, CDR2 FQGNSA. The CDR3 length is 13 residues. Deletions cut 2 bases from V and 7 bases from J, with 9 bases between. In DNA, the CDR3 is TGTGCCAGCAGCTTACCGGGGTTAAATGAGCAGTTCTTC. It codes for CASSLPGLNEQFF.

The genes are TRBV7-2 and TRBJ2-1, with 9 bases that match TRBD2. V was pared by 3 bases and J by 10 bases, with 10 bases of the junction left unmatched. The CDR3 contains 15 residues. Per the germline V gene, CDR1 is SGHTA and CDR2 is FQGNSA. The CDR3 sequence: CASSFVGGGGPEQFF. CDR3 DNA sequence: TGTGCCAGCAGCTTCGTTGGCGGGGGGGGCCCGGAGCAGTTCTTC.

The CDR3 reads CASRAEGTDYNQPQHF. The CDR3 DNA reads TGTGCCAGCAGGGCGGAGGGGACAGACTACAATCAGCCCCAGCATTTT. The chain combines TRBV5-5 with TRBJ1-5, with TRBD1 identical over 7 bases. The CDR3 extends over 16 amino acids. Germline lookup yields CDR1 SGHKS and CDR2 YYEKEE (reference sequence). Unmatched junction bases numbered 11, after V lost 5 bases and J lost 3 bases.

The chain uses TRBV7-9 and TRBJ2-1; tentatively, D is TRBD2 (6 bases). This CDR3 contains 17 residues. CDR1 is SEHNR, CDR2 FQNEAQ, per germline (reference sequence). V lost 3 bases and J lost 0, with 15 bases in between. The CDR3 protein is CASSFEGVRDSYNEQFF. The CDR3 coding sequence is TGTGCCAGCAGCTTCGAAGGTGTGCGGGACTCCTACAATGAGCAGTTCTTC. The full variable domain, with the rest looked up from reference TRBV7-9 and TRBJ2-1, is DTGVSQNPRHKITKRGQNVTFRCDPISEHNRLYWYRQTLGQGPEFLTYFQNEAQLEKSRLLSDRFSAERPKGSFSTLEIQRTEQGDSAMYLCASSFEGVRDSYNEQFFGPGTRLTVL.

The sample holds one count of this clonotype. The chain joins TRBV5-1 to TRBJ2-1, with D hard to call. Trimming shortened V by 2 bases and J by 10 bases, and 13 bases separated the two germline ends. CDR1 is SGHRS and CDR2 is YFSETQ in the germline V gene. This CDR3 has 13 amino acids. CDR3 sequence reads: CASSFGPAQEQFF. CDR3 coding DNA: TGCGCCAGCAGCTTCGGACCAGCCCAGGAGCAGTTCTTC.

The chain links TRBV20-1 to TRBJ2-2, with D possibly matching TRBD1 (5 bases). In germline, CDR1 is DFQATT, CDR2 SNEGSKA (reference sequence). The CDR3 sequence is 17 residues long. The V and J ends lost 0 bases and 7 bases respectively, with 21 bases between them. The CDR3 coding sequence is TGCAGTGCTAGAGATCAAGGCTCGTCTGGGGCCGGCGGGGAGCTGTTTTTT. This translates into CSARDQGSSGAGGELFF.

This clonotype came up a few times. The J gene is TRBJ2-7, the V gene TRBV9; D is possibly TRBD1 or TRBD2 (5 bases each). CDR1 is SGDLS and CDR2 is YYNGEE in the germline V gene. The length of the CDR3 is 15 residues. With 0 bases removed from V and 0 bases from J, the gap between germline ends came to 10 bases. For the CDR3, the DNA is TGTGCCAGCAGCGTAGATGGGGGAGTCTCCTACGAGCAGTACTTC. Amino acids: CASSVDGGVSYEQYF.